This T cell receptor beta chain was captured by sequencing in a study of OX40 agonist ivuxolimab in advanced cancers. Study information: Treatment of patients was with ivuxolimab, an agonistic anti-OX40 (CD134) antibody. People in dose escalation had one of these cancers: hepatocellular carcinoma, melanoma, renal cell or head and neck cancer.

A remark on this clone: Its antigen is unidentified.

Overall study findings and caveats: The study found that CD8+ T cells averaged more expanded clones than CD4+.

Libraries were prepared by immunoSEQ multiplex PCR; TCRdb keeps only in-frame clonotypes and omits some of them. The table records 27,000 or so clones, around 85% of them present only once. On cycle 4 day 1 and cycle 7 day 1, as well as at baseline, blood was sampled. CDR3 length: 14 amino acids. Germline CDR1 MNHEY, CDR2 SMNVEV (reference sequence). Trimming removed 5 bases from V and 3 bases from J; junction bases left unmatched: 7. The chain uses TRBV27 and TRBJ2-7; 7 nucleotides agree with TRBD1. The sample in question was CD4+ or CD8+ T cells sorted from blood, obtained in a trial of the OX40 agonist ivuxolimab. This receptor was obtained from an adult with an advanced solid tumor such as melanoma, head and neck, liver or kidney cancer. As DNA, the CDR3 is TGTGCCAGCAGTGTCCGGGACAGAGACTACGAGCAGTACTTC. Translating it yields CASSVRDRDYEQYF.